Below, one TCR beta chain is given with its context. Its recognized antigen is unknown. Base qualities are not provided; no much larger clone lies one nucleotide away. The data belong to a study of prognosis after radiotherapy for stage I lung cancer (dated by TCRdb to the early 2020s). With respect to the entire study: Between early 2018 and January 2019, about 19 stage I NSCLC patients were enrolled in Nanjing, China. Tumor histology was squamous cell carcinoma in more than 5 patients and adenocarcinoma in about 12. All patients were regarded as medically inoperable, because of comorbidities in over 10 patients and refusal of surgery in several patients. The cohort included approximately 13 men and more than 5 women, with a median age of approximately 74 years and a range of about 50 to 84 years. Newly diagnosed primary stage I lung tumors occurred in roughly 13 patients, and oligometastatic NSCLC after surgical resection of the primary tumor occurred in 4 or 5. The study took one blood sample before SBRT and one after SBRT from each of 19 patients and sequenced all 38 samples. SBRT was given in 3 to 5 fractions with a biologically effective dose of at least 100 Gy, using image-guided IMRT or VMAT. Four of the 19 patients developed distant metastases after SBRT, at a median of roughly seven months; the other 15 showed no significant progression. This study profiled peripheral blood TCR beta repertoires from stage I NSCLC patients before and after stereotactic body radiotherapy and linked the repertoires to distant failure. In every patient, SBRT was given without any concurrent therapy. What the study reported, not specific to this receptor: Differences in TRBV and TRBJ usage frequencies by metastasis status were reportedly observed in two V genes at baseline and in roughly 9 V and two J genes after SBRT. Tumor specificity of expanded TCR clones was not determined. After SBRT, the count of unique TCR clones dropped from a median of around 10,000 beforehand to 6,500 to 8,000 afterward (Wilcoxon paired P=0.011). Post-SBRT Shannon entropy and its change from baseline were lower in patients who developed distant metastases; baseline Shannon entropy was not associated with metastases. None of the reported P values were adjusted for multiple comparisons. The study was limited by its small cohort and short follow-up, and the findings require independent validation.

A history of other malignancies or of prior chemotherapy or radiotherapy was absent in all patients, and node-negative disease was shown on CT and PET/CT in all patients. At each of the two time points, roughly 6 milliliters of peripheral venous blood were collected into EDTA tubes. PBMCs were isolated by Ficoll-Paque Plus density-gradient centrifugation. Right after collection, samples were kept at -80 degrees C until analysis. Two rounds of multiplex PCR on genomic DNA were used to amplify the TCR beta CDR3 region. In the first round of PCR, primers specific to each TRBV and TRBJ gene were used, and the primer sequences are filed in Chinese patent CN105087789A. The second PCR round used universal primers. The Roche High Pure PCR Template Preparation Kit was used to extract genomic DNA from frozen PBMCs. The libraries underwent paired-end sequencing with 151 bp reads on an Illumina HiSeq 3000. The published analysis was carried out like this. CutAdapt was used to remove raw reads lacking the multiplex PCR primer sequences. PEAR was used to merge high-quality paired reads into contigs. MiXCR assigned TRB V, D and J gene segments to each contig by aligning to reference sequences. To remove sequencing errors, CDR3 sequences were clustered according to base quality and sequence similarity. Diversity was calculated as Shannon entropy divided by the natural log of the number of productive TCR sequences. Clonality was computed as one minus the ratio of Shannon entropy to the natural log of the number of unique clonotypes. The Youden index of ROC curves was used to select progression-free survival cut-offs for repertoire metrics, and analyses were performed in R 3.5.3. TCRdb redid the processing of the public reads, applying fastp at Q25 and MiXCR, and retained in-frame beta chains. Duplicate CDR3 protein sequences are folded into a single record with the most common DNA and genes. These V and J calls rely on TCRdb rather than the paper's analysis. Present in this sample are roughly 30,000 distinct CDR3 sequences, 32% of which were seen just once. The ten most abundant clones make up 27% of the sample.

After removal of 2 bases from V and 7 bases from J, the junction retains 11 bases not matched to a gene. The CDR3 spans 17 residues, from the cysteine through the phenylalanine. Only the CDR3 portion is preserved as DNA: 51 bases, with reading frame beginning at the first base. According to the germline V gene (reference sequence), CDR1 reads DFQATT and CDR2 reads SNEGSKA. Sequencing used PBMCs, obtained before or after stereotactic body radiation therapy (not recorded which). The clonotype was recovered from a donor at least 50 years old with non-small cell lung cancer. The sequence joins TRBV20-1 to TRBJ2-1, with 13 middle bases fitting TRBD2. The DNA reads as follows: TGCAGTGCTAGACTATATACCGTGACTAGCGGGAGGAATGAGCAGTTCTTC. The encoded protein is CSARLYTVTSGRNEQFF.